The text below deals with one T cell receptor beta chain. Its antigen is not known. J was trimmed by 6 bases and V by 5 bases; bases with no gene match: 16. Germline CDR1 MGHRA, CDR2 YSYEKL. The CDR3 totals 16 residues. This PCR relied on a set of 60 Vbeta primers and 13 Jbeta primers. The repertoire was sequenced with immunoSEQ multiplex PCR; TCRdb's copy has only in-frame clones and lacks some. The sample has roughly 80,000 clones, more than 60% seen once. This entry belongs to a study of cytomegalovirus exposure and HLA in healthy donors. Points from the study as a whole: At a 0.05 false discovery rate, a later analysis found 16,951 TCR beta sequences to be associated with HLA alleles. Common viral pathogens (according to a later analysis) appeared linked to several of the most significant clusters. Fewer N-insertions (relative to the roughly 630-donor mean) were reportedly seen in an Asian-associated ancestry cluster in a later analysis.

This rearrangement joins TRBV4-1 to TRBJ2-7, with 7 bases aligning to TRBD1. The receptor was derived from a male donor in good health and CMV-seropositive. Input material: PBMCs. Written as DNA, the CDR3 is TGCGCCAGCAGCATCGACCCGCAGGGGGATGATGGCGAGCAGTACTTC. It encodes CASSIDPQGDDGEQYF.